This T cell receptor beta chain was documented in a study of cytomegalovirus exposure and HLA in healthy donors. Study-wide results and limits: Later analysis placed DRB1 highest and HLA-C lowest in TCR association rates, which differed by HLA locus. High sensitivity and specificity were reportedly achieved when the classifier diagnosed cytomegalovirus status. Several of the most significant clusters were apparently associated with common viral pathogens in a later analysis.

With 60 Vbeta and 13 Jbeta primers, the PCR was carried out. The protocol was immunoSEQ multiplex PCR, while the TCRdb copy is restricted to in-frame clones and leaves out a portion. In the table there are about 170,000 clones, about three quarters of which are singletons. Points on this clone: Its antigen is undetermined.

There are 13 residues in the CDR3. The trim removed 4 bases at V and 5 bases at J, leaving 4 bases unmatched. Germline CDR1 SGHTA, CDR2 FQGNSA. This receptor was taken from a female donor in good health and CMV-seronegative. The chain combines TRBV7-2 with TRBJ2-5; TRBD1 matches 7 bases. The specimen was PBMCs. The CDR3 reads CASSSRQGETQYF. In DNA form, the CDR3 reads TGTGCCAGCAGCTCGAGACAGGGTGAGACCCAGTACTTC.